These 30 T cell receptor beta chains were all obtained from the same sample, sequenced in a study of control samples from healthy donors and cancer patients. Generated by immunoSEQ multiplex PCR, the TCRdb table keeps only in-frame clones and is missing some. The table lists about 160,000 clones, over 95% of them singletons. Sequenced: blood. The receptors come from a woman in her thirties in good health.

This sequence joins TRBV11-2 and TRBJ2-2; D remains ambiguous. Germline CDR1 reads SGHAT; CDR2 reads FQNNGV. The V end was cut by 5 bases, the J end by 0 bases, with 13 bases between. The CDR3 is 16 amino acids. The CDR3 DNA follows: TGTGCCAGCAGCCCCTACTACCGACCGAACACCGGGGAGCTGTTTTTT. It specifies CASSPYYRPNTGELFF.

The V gene is TRBV11-2, the J gene TRBJ2-5; TRBD1 aligns across 10 bases. CDR1 SGHAT and CDR2 FQNNGV come from the germline V gene. This CDR3 spans 14 amino acids. V shed 5 bases, J shed 5 bases, and the junction held 5 bases outside the gene matches. The CDR3 nucleotides read TGTGCCAGCAGCCACCGGGACAGGGGCGAGACCCAGTACTTC. It is translated as CASSHRDRGETQYF.

The gene calls are TRBV19 and TRBJ2-7; TRBD1 aligns across 7 bases. V lost 3 bases and J lost 4; bases outside the gene matches: 6. The CDR3 covers 14 residues. CDR1 and CDR2 from the germline V gene are LNHDA and SQIVND (reference sequence). The CDR3 DNA reads TGTGCCAGTAGTATCGGTTCCAGGGGGTACGAGCAGTACTTC. Amino acids: CASSIGSRGYEQYF.

The V and J genes are TRBV5-4 and TRBJ2-5, with D perhaps TRBD2 (5 bases). The CDR3 totals 14 residues. Looked up from germline, CDR1 is SGHNT and CDR2 is YYREEE (reference sequence). Trimming left V 4 bases short and J 7 bases short, with 17 bases between. This CDR3 reads CASSLKDGSRTQYF. CDR3 DNA sequence: TGTGCCAGCAGCCTCAAGGATGGGAGTAGGACCCAGTACTTC.

The rearrangement uses TRBV27 and TRBJ2-5; perhaps D is TRBD1 or TRBD2 (5 bases each). V gave up 0 bases and J gave up 0 bases, with 8 bases separating them. Germline assignment: CDR1 MNHEY and CDR2 SMNVEV (reference sequence). CDR3 length equals 15 residues. CDR3 region: CASSLSWDHQETQYF. The CDR3 bases are TGTGCCAGCAGTTTATCTTGGGACCACCAAGAGACCCAGTACTTC.

This chain links TRBV6-5 with TRBJ1-3; D is uncertain. This CDR3 contains 15 residues. V lost 6 bases, J lost 0 bases, and 12 bases lay in between. Germline assignment: CDR1 MNHEY and CDR2 SVGAGI. CDR3 protein: CASSLSKDSGNTIYF. Written as DNA, the CDR3 is TGTGCCAGCAGCCTTTCAAAGGACTCTGGAAACACCATATATTTT.

The CDR3 DNA reads as TGTGCCAGCAGGTTAGGAGCCGGGGAGCTGTTTTTT. Protein: CASRLGAGELFF. The rearrangement uses TRBV28 and TRBJ2-2; D gene unclear. The CDR3 has 12 amino acids. The V gene's germline CDR1 is MDHEN and CDR2 SYDVKM. V lost 6 bases to trimming and J lost 6 bases, with 8 bases between them.

This rearrangement joins TRBV18 to TRBJ2-7; D may be TRBD1 or TRBD2 (5 bases each). The CDR3 is 14 amino acids. CDR1 is KGHSH, CDR2 LQKENI, per germline. V lost 4 bases and J 0 bases, leaving 10 bases between the germline ends. The CDR3 DNA reads as TGTGCCAGCTCACTGGGACGGAGCTCCTACGAGCAGTACTTC. Translated, it gives CASSLGRSSYEQYF.

The chain has TRBV10-3 and TRBJ2-2; D call uncertain. V lost 3 bases and J lost 2, with 7 bases in between. This CDR3 contains 14 residues. CDR1 ENHRY and CDR2 SYGVKD come from the germline V gene. The CDR3 nucleotides read TGTGCCATCAGTGATAACACCAACACCGGGGAGCTGTTTTTT. The encoded protein is CAISDNTNTGELFF.

This chain joins TRBV10-3 and TRBJ1-1; the D gene is possibly TRBD1 (5 bases). Germline V CDR1 and CDR2: ENHRY, SYGVKD. The V gene lost 5 bases and the J gene lost 1 base, with 14 bases spanning the gap. The CDR3 consists of 15 residues. Here the CDR3 reads CAISNRDGRNTEAFF. CDR3 nucleotide sequence: TGTGCCATCAGTAACCGGGACGGCAGGAACACTGAAGCTTTCTTT.

V gene TRBV5-1 combines with J gene TRBJ1-1, with a weak D call TRBD1 (5 bases). The CDR3 runs to 13 residues. Trimming left V 5 bases short and J 4 bases short, with 12 bases between. Germline V gene lookup returns CDR1 SGHRS and CDR2 YFSETQ. The CDR3 coding sequence is TGCGCCAGCAGTATCCTGGGACCCACTGAAGCTTTCTTT. The encoded protein is CASSILGPTEAFF.

This chain links TRBV24-1 with TRBJ2-6; the D gene is possibly TRBD2 (5 bases). V gave up 4 bases and J gave up 0 bases, with 6 bases separating them. The CDR3 runs to 15 residues. Germline V gene lookup returns CDR1 KGHDR and CDR2 SFDVKD. The CDR3 sequence is CATSERASGANVLTF. The CDR3 coding sequence is TGTGCCACCAGTGAGAGGGCCTCTGGGGCCAACGTCCTGACTTTC.

The chain is built from TRBV3-1 (or the pseudogene TRBV3-2) and TRBJ1-3; a weak D match, TRBD1 (6 bases). Germline V gene lookup returns CDR1 LGHDT and CDR2 YNNKEL (reference sequence). V lost 4 bases, J lost 4 bases, and 11 bases lay in between. CDR3 size: 14 residues. CDR3 in amino acids: CASSPSDRGNTIYF. The CDR3 DNA reads TGTGCCAGCAGCCCCTCCGACAGGGGAAACACCATATATTTT.

In regard to this clone: This CDR3 is also generated by other DNA sequences in the sample. CDR3: CAWSVGEQFF. Here the CDR3 DNA reads TGTGCCTGGAGTGTGGGAGAGCAGTTCTTC. The chain combines TRBV30 with TRBJ2-1; D unclear. V gave up 0 bases and J gave up 10 bases, with 4 bases separating them. The CDR3 covers 10 residues. Germline CDR1 reads GTSNPN; CDR2 reads SVGIG (reference sequence).

The V gene is TRBV19, the J gene TRBJ1-5, with D hard to call. The CDR3 extends over 15 amino acids. The germline V and J ends were trimmed by 5 bases and 0 bases, with 11 bases remaining between them. Germline-derived CDR1 and CDR2 are LNHDA and SQIVND (reference sequence). CDR3 DNA: TGTGCCAGTAGTCCTGAAGGATATAGCAATCAGCCCCAGCATTTT. This sequence encodes CASSPEGYSNQPQHF. Based on the CDR3 plus reference TRBV19 and TRBJ1-5, the full variable domain is DGGITQSPKYLFRKEGQNVTLSCEQNLNHDAMYWYRQDPGQGLRLIYYSQIVNDFQKGDIAEGYSVSREKKESFPLTVTSAQKNPTAFYLCASSPEGYSNQPQHFGDGTRLSIL.

Only one count was recorded for this clone. The chain couples TRBV2 to TRBJ2-3, with 12 bases lining up with TRBD1. This CDR3 spans 17 amino acids. Losses at the gene ends were 5 bases for V and 1 base for J; bases not matched to a gene: 7. Germline V gene sequence: CDR1 SNHLY, CDR2 FYNNEI. This chain's CDR3 is CASSLSGTGGGTDTQYF. CDR3 DNA sequence: TGTGCCAGCAGTCTTTCCGGGACAGGGGGCGGCACAGATACGCAGTATTTT.

The V call is TRBV4-1, the J call TRBJ2-7, with TRBD1 matching 7 bases. This CDR3 region has 14 residues. Germline V gene sequence: CDR1 MGHRA, CDR2 YSYEKL. Trimming cost V 4 bases and J 2 bases; bases outside gene matches: 5. The CDR3 loop reads CASSLGQVTYEQYF. The CDR3 DNA is TGCGCCAGCAGCCTCGGACAGGTGACCTACGAGCAGTACTTC.

The chain employs TRBV19 and TRBJ2-7; 7 bases are a match to TRBD2. This CDR3 region has 14 residues. Losses at the gene ends were 5 bases for V and 3 bases for J; bases not matched to a gene: 7. Germline loops: CDR1 LNHDA, CDR2 SQIVND (reference sequence). The CDR3 reads CASSPSSGGYEQYF. The CDR3 DNA reads TGTGCCAGTAGTCCCTCTAGCGGAGGCTACGAGCAGTACTTC. Full variable domain (missing parts from reference TRBV19 and TRBJ2-7): DGGITQSPKYLFRKEGQNVTLSCEQNLNHDAMYWYRQDPGQGLRLIYYSQIVNDFQKGDIAEGYSVSREKKESFPLTVTSAQKNPTAFYLCASSPSSGGYEQYFGPGTRLTVT.

The chain links TRBV3-1 (or the pseudogene TRBV3-2) to TRBJ2-5; 11 nucleotides line up with TRBD2. J lost 4 bases, V lost 0 bases, and 10 bases had no gene match. Germline V gene lookup returns CDR1 LGHDT and CDR2 YNNKEL (reference sequence). The CDR3 is 18 amino acids. The CDR3 region is CASSQDNGELAGVETQYF. The DNA of the CDR3 is TGTGCCAGCAGCCAAGATAACGGCGAACTAGCGGGGGTAGAGACCCAGTACTTC.

V is TRBV5-4 and J is TRBJ1-1; 10 nucleotides agree with TRBD1. Germline-derived CDR1 and CDR2 are SGHNT and YYREEE (reference sequence). The CDR3 totals 14 residues. The trim removed 4 bases at V and 5 bases at J, leaving 5 bases unmatched. The chain's CDR3 is CASSPGTGETEAFF. The CDR3 coding sequence is TGTGCCAGCAGCCCCGGGACAGGGGAGACTGAAGCTTTCTTT.

This chain joins TRBV6-1 and TRBJ1-3, with no clear D. This CDR3 is 16 amino acids long. Germline V lookup: CDR1 MNHNS, CDR2 SASEGT. V dropped 4 bases and J dropped 1 base, with 14 bases sitting between them. This chain's CDR3 is CASSAAGSQSGNTIYF. The CDR3 region has the DNA TGTGCCAGCAGTGCGGCGGGCAGTCAATCTGGAAACACCATATATTTT.

The chain is built from TRBV15 and TRBJ2-1; D is tentatively TRBD1 or TRBD2 (5 bases each). In germline, CDR1 is LNHNV, CDR2 YYDKDF (reference sequence). The CDR3 extends over 15 amino acids. V lost 2 bases, J lost 6 bases, and 14 bases lay in between. Written as DNA, the CDR3 is TGTGCCACCAGCAGATCACTCAGGGAGTCCAATGAGCAGTTCTTC. It is translated as CATSRSLRESNEQFF.

The chain is built from TRBV19 and TRBJ1-2; D is perhaps TRBD1 (5 bases). Trimming took 3 bases from V and 3 from J, leaving 11 bases between them. Germline CDR1 is LNHDA and CDR2 is SQIVND (reference sequence). The length of the CDR3 is 14 residues. CDR3 protein: CASSMGHGDYGYTF. CDR3 nucleotide sequence: TGTGCCAGTAGTATGGGGCACGGGGACTATGGCTACACCTTC.

This clone has more than one count but fewer than ten. The V gene is TRBV6-2 or TRBV6-3, the J gene TRBJ2-2; TRBD2 matches 10 bases. This CDR3 spans 16 amino acids. CDR1 is MNHEY, CDR2 SVGEGT, per germline. V shed 3 bases and J 5 bases; nucleotides not matched to a gene: 6. The CDR3 nucleotides read TGTGCCAGCAGTTATGGACTAGCGGCCAGGACCGGGGAGCTGTTTTTT. Translation gives CASSYGLAARTGELFF.

The CDR3 nucleotides read TGTGCCAGCAGCGCCCCTCGGAGCGGGACAGATACGCAGTATTTT. Translating it yields CASSAPRSGTDTQYF. V gene TRBV5-4 combines with J gene TRBJ2-3; D may be TRBD2 (6 bases). Per germline, CDR1 SGHNT and CDR2 YYREEE (reference sequence). This CDR3 is built from 15 residues. The V and J ends lost 4 bases and 3 bases respectively, with 15 bases between them.

The rearrangement joins TRBV7-9 to TRBJ1-3; D not certain. The germline gives CDR1 SEHNR, CDR2 FQNEAQ (reference sequence). The CDR3 length is 12 residues. The V end was cut by 7 bases, the J end by 4 bases, with 8 bases between. The CDR3: CASTTPGNTIYF. CDR3 nucleotide sequence: TGTGCCAGCACGACACCCGGAAACACCATATATTTT. Combining the CDR3 with reference TRBV7-9 and TRBJ1-3 gives the whole variable domain DTGVSQNPRHKITKRGQNVTFRCDPISEHNRLYWYRQTLGQGPEFLTYFQNEAQLEKSRLLSDRFSAERPKGSFSTLEIQRTEQGDSAMYLCASTTPGNTIYFGEGSWLTVV.

The CDR3 DNA reads TGTGCCAGCAGTTCCCTTGGGGCAAGGGGGTCGATTCGGGAAGCTTTCTTT. Its translation: CASSSLGARGSIREAFF. This sequence joins TRBV28 and TRBJ1-1, with D perhaps matching TRBD1 (6 bases). CDR3 length equals 17 residues. The germline V and J ends were trimmed by 4 bases and 8 bases, with 26 bases remaining between them. The germline V gene encodes CDR1 MDHEN and CDR2 SYDVKM.

The rearrangement uses TRBV9 and TRBJ2-2, with TRBD2 as a possible D gene (6 bases). Germline CDR1 reads SGDLS; CDR2 reads YYNGEE. The CDR3 is made up of 17 amino acids. V was cut by 0 bases and J by 2 bases, with 14 bases left in between. The CDR3 bases are TGTGCCAGCAGCGTAGCTACGGAGGGCTCCAACACCGGGGAGCTGTTTTTT. Translated, it gives CASSVATEGSNTGELFF.

The chain combines TRBV11-3 with TRBJ2-3; possibly TRBD2 for D (6 bases). V dropped 1 base and J dropped 2 bases, with 10 bases sitting between them. Germline-derived CDR1 and CDR2 are SGHNT and YENEEA. The CDR3 is 15 amino acids. DNA for the CDR3: TGTGCCAGCAGCTTAGTGGGAGGAATCACAGATACGCAGTATTTT. Its protein product is CASSLVGGITDTQYF.

The chain links TRBV5-1 to TRBJ2-5; 7 bases are shared with TRBD1. Trimming took 0 bases from V and 3 from J; bases not matched to a gene: 5. This CDR3 contains 15 residues. The V gene's germline CDR1 is SGHRS and CDR2 YFSETQ. This CDR3 reads CASSLEPQGKETQYF. In nucleotides, the CDR3 is TGCGCCAGCAGCTTGGAACCACAGGGGAAAGAGACCCAGTACTTC.